One sample yielded the 12 T cell receptor beta chains listed below, sequenced in a study of cytotoxic CD8 clonotypes in ibrutinib-treated CLL. The table came from immunoSEQ multiplex PCR; TCRdb's copy has only in-frame clones and leaves some out. The profile shows roughly 24,000 clones, 78% of them singletons. Here the sequenced sample was PBMCs, taken before ibrutinib treatment. The receptors stem from a human donor with chronic lymphocytic leukemia.

CDR3 residues: CASRQGGGMETQYF. As DNA, the CDR3 is TGTGCCAGCAGACAAGGGGGGGGAATGGAGACCCAGTACTTC. The rearrangement uses TRBV2 and TRBJ2-5, with a possible D match to TRBD2 (7 bases). Per the germline V gene, CDR1 is SNHLY and CDR2 is FYNNEI. V lost 6 bases, J lost 5 bases, and 16 bases lay in between. The CDR3 is made up of 14 amino acids.

In DNA, the CDR3 is TGTGCCAGCAATGAGGGCCTCTTTAAGGGACTGAACACTGAAGCTTTCTTT. Amino acid sequence: CASNEGLFKGLNTEAFF. The J gene is TRBJ1-1, the V gene TRBV6-1, with D tentatively TRBD1 (5 bases). CDR3 length: 17 amino acids. Germline loops: CDR1 MNHNS, CDR2 SASEGT. Trimming stripped 7 bases from V and 0 bases from J, with 21 bases between.

The V gene is TRBV15, the J gene TRBJ2-2; D uncertain. Trimming cost V 0 bases and J 3 bases, with 11 bases left between them. The CDR3 extends over 16 amino acids. The V gene's germline CDR1 is LNHNV and CDR2 YYDKDF (reference sequence). The CDR3 DNA reads as TGTGCCACCAGCAGAGATCCGGGCGGTCACACCGGGGAGCTGTTTTTT. Its protein is CATSRDPGGHTGELFF.

The chain employs TRBV7-3 and TRBJ2-7; no definite D call. The CDR3 totals 12 residues. Between the trimmed V and J ends, which lost 5 bases and 3 bases, there was a span of 8 bases. Germline assignment: CDR1 SGHTA and CDR2 FQGTGA. Here the CDR3 DNA reads TGTGCCAGCAGCCGGACCGACTACGAGCAGTACTTC. Its translation: CASSRTDYEQYF.

V usage is TRBV7-2 and J usage is TRBJ2-5; D remains unclear. The CDR3 loop spans 13 amino acids. V gave up 2 bases and J gave up 5 bases, with 9 bases separating them. In germline, CDR1 is SGHTA, CDR2 FQGNSA. CDR3 sequence: CASSLRARETQYF. The CDR3 region has the DNA TGTGCCAGCAGCTTACGCGCCCGGGAGACCCAGTACTTC.

The chain combines TRBV30 with TRBJ1-2; D gene unclear. Trimming cost V 3 bases and J 4 bases, with 12 bases left between them. The CDR3 contains 13 residues. Germline V lookup: CDR1 GTSNPN, CDR2 SVGIG (reference sequence). Here the CDR3 DNA reads TGTGCCTGGAGGGTACAGCTCCTCTATGGCTACACCTTC. Translated: CAWRVQLLYGYTF.

V gene TRBV5-1 combines with J gene TRBJ2-2; 8 positions match TRBD2. The junction had 5 bases not matched to a gene; V was cut back by 6 bases and J by 4 bases. Germline-derived CDR1 and CDR2 are SGHRS and YFSETQ. This CDR3 contains 14 residues. The CDR3 DNA is TGCGCCAGCACCGGACTAGCCGGCACCGGGGAGCTGTTTTTT. As protein: CASTGLAGTGELFF.

The V gene is TRBV28, the J gene TRBJ1-1; 9 nucleotides match TRBD1. The CDR3 sequence is 16 residues long. Germline CDR1 is MDHEN and CDR2 is SYDVKM. V was pared by 4 bases and J by 7 bases, with 13 bases of the junction left unmatched. Here the CDR3 DNA reads TGTGCCAGCAGTTCTACCGGGACAGGGACAACTAATGAAGCTTTCTTT. This encodes CASSSTGTGTTNEAFF. The entire variable domain, with the rest obtained from reference TRBV28 and TRBJ1-1, is as follows: DVKVTQSSRYLVKRTGEKVFLECVQDMDHENMFWYRQDPGLGLRLIYFSYDVKMKEKGDIPEGYSVSREKKERFSLILESASTNQTSMYLCASSSTGTGTTNEAFFGQGTRLTVV.

The V and J genes are TRBV11-2 and TRBJ2-1; 11 bases align to TRBD2. J lost 6 bases, V lost 4 bases, and 5 bases had no gene match. Germline-derived CDR1 and CDR2 are SGHAT and FQNNGV. CDR3 size: 15 residues. CDR3 DNA: TGTGCCAGCAGCTCCCGTAGCGGGAGGGCCAATGAGCAGTTCTTC. Amino acid sequence: CASSSRSGRANEQFF.

The rearrangement links TRBV9 to TRBJ2-3; a weak D match, TRBD1 (5 bases). The germline V and J ends were trimmed by 0 bases and 0 bases, with 8 bases remaining between them. The CDR3 is made up of 15 amino acids. The germline CDR1 and CDR2 sequences are SGDLS and YYNGEE. The CDR3 spells CASSVGQSSTDTQYF. CDR3 nucleotide sequence: TGTGCCAGCAGCGTAGGACAGTCAAGCACAGATACGCAGTATTTT.

This chain connects TRBV7-2 to TRBJ2-7, with 9 bases aligning to TRBD1. Germline V gives CDR1 SGHTA, CDR2 FQGNSA. The CDR3 spans 15 residues. Trimming cost V 5 bases and J 3 bases; bases outside gene matches: 8. CDR3 residues: CASSTGTGQGYEQYF. CDR3 bases: TGTGCCAGCAGCACTGGGACAGGGCAGGGCTACGAGCAGTACTTC.

The rearrangement joins TRBV28 to TRBJ2-2, with no clear D. Trimming removed 3 bases at V and 2 bases at J, with 10 bases between. The CDR3 contains 15 residues. The germline CDR1 and CDR2 sequences are MDHEN and SYDVKM. CDR3: CASSFGQHNTGELFF. In DNA form, the CDR3 reads TGTGCCAGCAGTTTTGGCCAGCACAACACCGGGGAGCTGTTTTTT. The complete variable domain, with remaining parts taken from reference TRBV28 and TRBJ2-2, reads DVKVTQSSRYLVKRTGEKVFLECVQDMDHENMFWYRQDPGLGLRLIYFSYDVKMKEKGDIPEGYSVSREKKERFSLILESASTNQTSMYLCASSFGQHNTGELFFGEGSRLTVL.